The present TCR beta chain was sequenced within a study of metastatic and nonmetastatic thyroid tumors. Germline lookup yields CDR1 DFQATT and CDR2 SNEGSKA (reference sequence). Trimming stripped 6 bases from V and 4 bases from J, with 12 bases between. CDR3 length equals 12 residues. Via MiXCR, TCRdb re-called the PCR reads. The sample holds more than 13,000 clones, 23% seen once. Prior to thyroid surgery, none of the patients had received any treatment. This clone was recorded at least ten times. The chain uses TRBV20-1 and TRBJ1-1; no clear D. The sequenced material came from blood. The TCR originated in a female donor with papillary thyroid cancer or a benign thyroid nodule (not recorded which). Some clones in this sample may be carry-over from other donors' samples. In nucleotides, the CDR3 is TGCAGTGCCTTCTGGTCGGGCACTGAAGCTTTCTTT. It translates to CSAFWSGTEAFF.